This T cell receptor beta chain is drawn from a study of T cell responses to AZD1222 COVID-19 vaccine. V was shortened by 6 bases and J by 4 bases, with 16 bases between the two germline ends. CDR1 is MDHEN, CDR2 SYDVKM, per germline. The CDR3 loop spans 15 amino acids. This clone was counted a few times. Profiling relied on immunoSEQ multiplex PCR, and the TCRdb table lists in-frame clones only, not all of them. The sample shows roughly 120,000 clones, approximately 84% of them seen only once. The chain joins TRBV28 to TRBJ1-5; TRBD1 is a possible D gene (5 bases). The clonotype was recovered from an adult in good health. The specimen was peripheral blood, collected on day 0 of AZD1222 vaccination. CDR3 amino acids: CASSGGSEKNQPQHF. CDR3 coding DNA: TGTGCCAGCAGCGGGGGGTCAGAAAAGAATCAGCCCCAGCATTTT.